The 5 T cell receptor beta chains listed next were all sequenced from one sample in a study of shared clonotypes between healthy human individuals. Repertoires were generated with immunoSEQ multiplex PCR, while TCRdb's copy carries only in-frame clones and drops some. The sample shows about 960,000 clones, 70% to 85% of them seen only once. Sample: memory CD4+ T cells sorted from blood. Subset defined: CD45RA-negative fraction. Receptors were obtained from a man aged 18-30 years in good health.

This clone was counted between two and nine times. The CDR3 region is CSPTISGIRYF. The DNA of the CDR3 is TGCAGTCCAACCATTAGCGGGATACGGTATTTT. The chain uses TRBV20-1 and TRBJ2-3; 8 nucleotides line up with TRBD2. The V and J ends lost 8 bases and 14 bases, in that order; junction bases with no gene match: 12. The germline V gene has CDR1 DFQATT and CDR2 SNEGSKA (reference sequence). This CDR3 spans 11 amino acids.

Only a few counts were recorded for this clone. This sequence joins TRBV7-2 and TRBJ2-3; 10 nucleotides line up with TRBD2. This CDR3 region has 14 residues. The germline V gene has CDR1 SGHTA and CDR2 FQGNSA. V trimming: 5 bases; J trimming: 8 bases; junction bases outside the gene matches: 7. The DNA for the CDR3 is TGTGCCAGCAGCCCTAGCGGGAGTCCCCTTACGCAGTATTTT. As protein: CASSPSGSPLTQYF.

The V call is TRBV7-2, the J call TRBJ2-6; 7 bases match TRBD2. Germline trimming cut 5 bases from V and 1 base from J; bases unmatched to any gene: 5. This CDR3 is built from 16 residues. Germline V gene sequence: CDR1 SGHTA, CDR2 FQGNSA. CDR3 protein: CASSVRGGSGANVLTF. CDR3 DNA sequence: TGTGCCAGCAGCGTCCGGGGAGGGTCTGGGGCCAACGTCCTGACTTTC.

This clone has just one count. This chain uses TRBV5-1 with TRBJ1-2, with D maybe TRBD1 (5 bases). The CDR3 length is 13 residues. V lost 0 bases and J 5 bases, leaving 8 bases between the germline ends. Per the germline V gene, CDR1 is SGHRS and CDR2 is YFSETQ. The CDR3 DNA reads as TGCGCCAGCAGCTTGGCACAGGAGTATGGCTACACCTTC. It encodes CASSLAQEYGYTF.

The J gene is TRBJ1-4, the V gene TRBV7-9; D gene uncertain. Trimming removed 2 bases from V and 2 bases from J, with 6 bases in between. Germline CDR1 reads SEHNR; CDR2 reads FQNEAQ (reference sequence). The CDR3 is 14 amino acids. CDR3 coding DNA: TGTGCCAGCAGCTTAATTGCCACTAATGAAAAACTGTTTTTT. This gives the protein CASSLIATNEKLFF. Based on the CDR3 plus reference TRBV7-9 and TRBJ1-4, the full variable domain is DTGVSQNPRHKITKRGQNVTFRCDPISEHNRLYWYRQTLGQGPEFLTYFQNEAQLEKSRLLSDRFSAERPKGSFSTLEIQRTEQGDSAMYLCASSLIATNEKLFFGSGTQLSVL.